This T cell receptor (beta chain) was recorded in a study of cytomegalovirus exposure and HLA in healthy donors. General study points: Another analysis was done later, and it associated 15,000 or so TCR beta sequences with HLA alleles at 0.05 false discovery rate.

Researchers ran the PCR with 60 Vbeta and 13 Jbeta primers. Measured with immunoSEQ multiplex PCR; TCRdb has only the in-frame clones, and not every one. The repertoire holds approximately 170,000 clones, with 76% as singletons. The V gene's germline CDR1 is SGHAT and CDR2 FQNNGV. V lost 3 bases and J 7 bases, leaving 15 bases between the germline ends. CDR3 length: 14 amino acids. As to this clone: Its antigen is currently unknown.

This TCR derives from a female donor in good health and CMV-seronegative. The chain couples TRBV11-2 to TRBJ1-2; D possibly corresponds to TRBD1 (6 bases). The sequenced sample was PBMCs. The CDR3, as DNA: TGTGCCAGCAGCTTTGGGGCAGGGGTTGGTGGCTACACCTTC. Protein: CASSFGAGVGGYTF.